This T cell receptor beta chain was observed in a study of T-cell memory formation after mild COVID-19. TCRdb ran MiXCR on the 5' RACE reads and lists one entry per CDR3 protein. The profile shows roughly 340,000 distinct CDR3 sequences, 15% to 20% of them singletons. In its sample, this clonotype was seen a few times. Germline lookup yields CDR1 KGHSH and CDR2 LQKENI. This CDR3 region has 16 residues. The J segment lost 4 bases and the V segment lost 1 base, leaving 6 bases of the junction unmatched. Sequencing was done on a sample of PBMCs or a T cell subset sorted from them (not recorded which). The sequence derives from a man aged 18 to 30 who had mild COVID-19 (a few samples of this study predate the infection). Cell type and time point are not known. This sequence joins TRBV18 and TRBJ2-5; 10 nucleotides align to TRBD2. CDR3 sequence (DNA): TGTGCCAGCTCACCACGCGGTAGCGGGGGGTCAGAGACCCAGTACTTC. Its translation: CASSPRGSGGSETQYF. Full variable domain (rest looked up from reference TRBV18 and TRBJ2-5): NAGVMQNPRHLVRRRGQEARLRCSPMKGHSHVYWYRQLPEEGLKFMVYLQKENIIDESGMPKERFSAEFPKEGPSILRIQQVVRGDSAAYFCASSPRGSGGSETQYFGPGTRLLVL.